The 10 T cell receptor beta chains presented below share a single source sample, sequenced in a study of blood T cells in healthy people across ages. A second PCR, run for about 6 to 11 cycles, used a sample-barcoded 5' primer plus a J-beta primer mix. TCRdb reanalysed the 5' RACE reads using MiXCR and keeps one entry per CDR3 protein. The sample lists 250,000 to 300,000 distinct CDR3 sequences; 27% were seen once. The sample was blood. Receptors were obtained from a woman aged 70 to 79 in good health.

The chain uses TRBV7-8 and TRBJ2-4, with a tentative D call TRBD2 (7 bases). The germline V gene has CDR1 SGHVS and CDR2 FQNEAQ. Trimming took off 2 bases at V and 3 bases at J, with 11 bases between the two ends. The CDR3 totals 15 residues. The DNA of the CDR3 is TGTGCCAGCAGCTTAAGGGGGGGGCTCAAAAACATTCAGTACTTC. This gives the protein CASSLRGGLKNIQYF.

The CDR3 DNA reads TGTGCCAGCAGCGACGGCGCGGGATATGGCTACACCTTC. Its protein product is CASSDGAGYGYTF. V and J are TRBV14 and TRBJ1-2, with D unclear. Germline values: CDR1 SGHDN, CDR2 FVKESK. This CDR3 is built from 13 residues. Trimming shortened V by 5 bases and J by 5 bases, and 12 bases separated the two germline ends.

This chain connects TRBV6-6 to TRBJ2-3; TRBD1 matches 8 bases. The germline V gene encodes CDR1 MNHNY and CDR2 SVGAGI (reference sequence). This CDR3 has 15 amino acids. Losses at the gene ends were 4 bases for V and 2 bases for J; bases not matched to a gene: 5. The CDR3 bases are TGTGCCAGCAGTTTGGGGACAGGAATCACAGATACGCAGTATTTT. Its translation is CASSLGTGITDTQYF.

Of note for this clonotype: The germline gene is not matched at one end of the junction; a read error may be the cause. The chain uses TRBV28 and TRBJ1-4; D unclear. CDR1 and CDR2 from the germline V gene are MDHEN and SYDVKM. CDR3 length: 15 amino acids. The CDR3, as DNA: TGTGCCAGCAGTTTCTCGGGCCCGCGCTATGAGAAACTGTTTTTT. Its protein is CASSFSGPRYEKLFF.

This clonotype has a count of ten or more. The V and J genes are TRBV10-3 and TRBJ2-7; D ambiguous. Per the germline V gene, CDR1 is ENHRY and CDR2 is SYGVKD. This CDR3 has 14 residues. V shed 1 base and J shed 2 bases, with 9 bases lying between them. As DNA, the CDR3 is TGTGCCATCAGTGAGTATGACTCAACCTACGAGCAGTACTTC. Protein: CAISEYDSTYEQYF.

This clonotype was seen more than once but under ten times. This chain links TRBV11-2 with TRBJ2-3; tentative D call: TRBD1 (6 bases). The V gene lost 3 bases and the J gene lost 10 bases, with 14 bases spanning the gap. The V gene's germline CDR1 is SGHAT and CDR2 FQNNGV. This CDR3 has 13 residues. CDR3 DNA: TGTGCCAGCAGCTTTACAGGGCCCCCGGCGCAGTATTTT. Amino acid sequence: CASSFTGPPAQYF.

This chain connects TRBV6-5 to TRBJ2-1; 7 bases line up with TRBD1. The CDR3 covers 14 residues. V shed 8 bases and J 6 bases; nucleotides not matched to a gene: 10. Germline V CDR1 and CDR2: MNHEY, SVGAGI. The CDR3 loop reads CASQQPTGSNEQFF. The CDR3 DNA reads TGTGCCAGCCAACAGCCGACAGGGTCCAATGAGCAGTTCTTC.

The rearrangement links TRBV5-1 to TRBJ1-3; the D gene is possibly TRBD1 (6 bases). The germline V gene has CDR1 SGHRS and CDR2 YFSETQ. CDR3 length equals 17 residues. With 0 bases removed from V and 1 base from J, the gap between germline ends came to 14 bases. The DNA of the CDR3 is TGCGCCAGCAGCTTGGGAACGACAGGACAATCTGGAAACACCATATATTTT. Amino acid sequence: CASSLGTTGQSGNTIYF.

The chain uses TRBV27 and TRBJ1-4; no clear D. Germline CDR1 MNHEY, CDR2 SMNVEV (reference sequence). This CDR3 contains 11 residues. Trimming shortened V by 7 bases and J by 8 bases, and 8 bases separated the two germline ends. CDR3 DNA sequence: TGTGCCAGCATGGTGGGAGAAAAACTGTTTTTT. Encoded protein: CASMVGEKLFF.

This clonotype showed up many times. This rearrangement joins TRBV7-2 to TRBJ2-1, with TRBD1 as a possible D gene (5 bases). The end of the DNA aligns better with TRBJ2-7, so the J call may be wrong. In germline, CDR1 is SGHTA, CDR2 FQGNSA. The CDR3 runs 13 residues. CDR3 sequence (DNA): TGTGCCAGCAGCATCTCCAGGGTGAACGAGCAGTACTTC. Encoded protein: CASSISRVNEQYF.